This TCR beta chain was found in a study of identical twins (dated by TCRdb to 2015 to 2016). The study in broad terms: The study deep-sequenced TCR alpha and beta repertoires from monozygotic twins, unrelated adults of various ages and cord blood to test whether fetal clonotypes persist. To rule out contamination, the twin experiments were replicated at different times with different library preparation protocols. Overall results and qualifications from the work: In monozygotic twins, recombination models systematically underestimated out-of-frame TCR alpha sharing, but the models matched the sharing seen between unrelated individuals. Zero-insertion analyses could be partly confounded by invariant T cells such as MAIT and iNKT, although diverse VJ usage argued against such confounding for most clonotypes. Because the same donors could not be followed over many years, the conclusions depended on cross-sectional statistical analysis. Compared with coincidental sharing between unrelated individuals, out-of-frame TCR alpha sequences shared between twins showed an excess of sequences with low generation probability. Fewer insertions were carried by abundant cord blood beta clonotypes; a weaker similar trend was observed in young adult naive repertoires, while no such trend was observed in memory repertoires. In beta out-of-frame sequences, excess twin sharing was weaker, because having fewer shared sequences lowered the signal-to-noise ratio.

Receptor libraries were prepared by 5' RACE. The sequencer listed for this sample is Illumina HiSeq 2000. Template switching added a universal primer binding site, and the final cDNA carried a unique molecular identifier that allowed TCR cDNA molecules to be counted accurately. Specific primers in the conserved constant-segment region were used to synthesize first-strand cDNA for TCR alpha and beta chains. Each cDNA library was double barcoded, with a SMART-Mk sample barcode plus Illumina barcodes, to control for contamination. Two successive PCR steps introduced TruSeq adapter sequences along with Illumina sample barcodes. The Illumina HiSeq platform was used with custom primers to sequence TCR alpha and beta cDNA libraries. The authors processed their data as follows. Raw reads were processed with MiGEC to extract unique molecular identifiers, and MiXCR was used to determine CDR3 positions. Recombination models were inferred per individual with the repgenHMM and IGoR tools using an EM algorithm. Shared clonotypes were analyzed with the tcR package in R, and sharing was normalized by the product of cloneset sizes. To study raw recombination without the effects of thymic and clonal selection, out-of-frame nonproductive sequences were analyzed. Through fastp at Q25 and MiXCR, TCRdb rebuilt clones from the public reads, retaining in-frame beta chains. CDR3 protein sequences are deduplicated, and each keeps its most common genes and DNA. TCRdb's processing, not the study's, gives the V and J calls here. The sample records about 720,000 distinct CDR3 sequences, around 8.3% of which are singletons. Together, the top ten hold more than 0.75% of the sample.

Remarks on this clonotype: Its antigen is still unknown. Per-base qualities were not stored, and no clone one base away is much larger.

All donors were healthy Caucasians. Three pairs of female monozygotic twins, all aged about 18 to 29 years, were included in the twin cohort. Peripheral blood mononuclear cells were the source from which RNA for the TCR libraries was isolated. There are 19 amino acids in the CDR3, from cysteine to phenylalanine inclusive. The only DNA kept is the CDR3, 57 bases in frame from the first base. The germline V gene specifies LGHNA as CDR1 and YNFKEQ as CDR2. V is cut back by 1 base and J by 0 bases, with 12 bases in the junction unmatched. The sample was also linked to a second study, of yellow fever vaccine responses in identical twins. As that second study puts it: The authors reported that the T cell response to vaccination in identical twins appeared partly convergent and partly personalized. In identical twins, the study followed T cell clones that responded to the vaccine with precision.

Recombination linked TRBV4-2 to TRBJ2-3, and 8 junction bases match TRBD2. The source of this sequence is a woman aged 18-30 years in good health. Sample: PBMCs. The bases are TGTGCCAGCAGCCAAGGGGACCTCCCAGCGGGGGCTAGCACAGATACGCAGTATTTT. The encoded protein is CASSQGDLPAGASTDTQYF.